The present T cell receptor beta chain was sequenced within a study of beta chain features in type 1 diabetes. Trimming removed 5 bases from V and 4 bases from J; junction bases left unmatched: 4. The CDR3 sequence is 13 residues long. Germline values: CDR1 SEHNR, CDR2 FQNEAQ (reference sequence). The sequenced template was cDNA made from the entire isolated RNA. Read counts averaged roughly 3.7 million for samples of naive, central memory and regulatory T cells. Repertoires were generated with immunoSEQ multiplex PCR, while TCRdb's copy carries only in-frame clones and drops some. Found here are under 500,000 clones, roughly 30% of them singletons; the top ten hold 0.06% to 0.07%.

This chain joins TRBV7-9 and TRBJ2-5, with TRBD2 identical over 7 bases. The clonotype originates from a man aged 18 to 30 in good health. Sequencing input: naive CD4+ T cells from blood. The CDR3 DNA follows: TGTGCCAGCAGCCCGACTAGCTTAGAGACCCAGTACTTC. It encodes CASSPTSLETQYF. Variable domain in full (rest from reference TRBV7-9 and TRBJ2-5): DTGVSQNPRHKITKRGQNVTFRCDPISEHNRLYWYRQTLGQGPEFLTYFQNEAQLEKSRLLSDRFSAERPKGSFSTLEIQRTEQGDSAMYLCASSPTSLETQYFGPGTRLLVL.